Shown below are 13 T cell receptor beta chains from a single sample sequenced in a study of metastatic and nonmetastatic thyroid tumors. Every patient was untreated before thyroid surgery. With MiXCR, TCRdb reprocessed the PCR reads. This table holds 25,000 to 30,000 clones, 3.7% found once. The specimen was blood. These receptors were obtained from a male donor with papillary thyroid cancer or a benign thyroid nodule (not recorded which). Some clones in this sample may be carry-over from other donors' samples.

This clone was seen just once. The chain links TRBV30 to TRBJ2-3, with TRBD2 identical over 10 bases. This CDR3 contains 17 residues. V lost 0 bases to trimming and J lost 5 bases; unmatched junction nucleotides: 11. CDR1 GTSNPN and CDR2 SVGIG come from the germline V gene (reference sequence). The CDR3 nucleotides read TGTGCCTGGAGTGTTGGTTCTCTAGCGGGAGCTAGAGATACGCAGTATTTT. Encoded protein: CAWSVGSLAGARDTQYF.

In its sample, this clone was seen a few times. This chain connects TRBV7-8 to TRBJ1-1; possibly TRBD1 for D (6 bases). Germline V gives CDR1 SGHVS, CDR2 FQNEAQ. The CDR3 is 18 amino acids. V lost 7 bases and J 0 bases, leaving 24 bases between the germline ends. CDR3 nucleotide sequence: TGTGCCAGCAACCCAAATGAGTTGACAGGCCATATGAACACTGAAGCTTTCTTT. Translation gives CASNPNELTGHMNTEAFF.

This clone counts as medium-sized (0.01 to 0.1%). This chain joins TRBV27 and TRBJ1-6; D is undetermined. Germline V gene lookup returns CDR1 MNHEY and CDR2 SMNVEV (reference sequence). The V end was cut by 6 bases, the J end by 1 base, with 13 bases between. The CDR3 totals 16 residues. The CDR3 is CASSREVRSYNSPLHF. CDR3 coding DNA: TGTGCCAGCAGCCGAGAGGTTAGGTCCTATAATTCACCCCTCCACTTT.

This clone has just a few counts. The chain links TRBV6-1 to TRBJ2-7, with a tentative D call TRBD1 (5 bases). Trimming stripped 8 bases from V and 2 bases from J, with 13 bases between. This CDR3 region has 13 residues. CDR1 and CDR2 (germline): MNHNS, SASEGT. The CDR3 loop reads CASRERGPYEQYF. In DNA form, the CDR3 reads TGTGCCAGCCGCGAAAGGGGTCCCTACGAGCAGTACTTC.

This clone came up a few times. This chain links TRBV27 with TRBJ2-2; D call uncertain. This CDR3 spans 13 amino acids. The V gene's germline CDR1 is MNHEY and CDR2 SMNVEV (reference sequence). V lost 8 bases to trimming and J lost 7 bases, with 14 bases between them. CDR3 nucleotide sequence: TGTGCCAGCTGGTCTCTCGGCGTCGGGGAGCTGTTTTTT. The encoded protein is CASWSLGVGELFF.

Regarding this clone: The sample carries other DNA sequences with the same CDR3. This CDR3 is CAWSRGENYGYTF. CDR3 DNA: TGTGCCTGGAGTCGGGGGGAGAACTATGGCTACACCTTC. The chain employs TRBV30 and TRBJ1-2; D might be TRBD1 (5 bases). Trimming took off 2 bases at V and 2 bases at J, with 9 bases between the two ends. Germline CDR1 reads GTSNPN; CDR2 reads SVGIG (reference sequence). The CDR3 loop spans 13 amino acids.

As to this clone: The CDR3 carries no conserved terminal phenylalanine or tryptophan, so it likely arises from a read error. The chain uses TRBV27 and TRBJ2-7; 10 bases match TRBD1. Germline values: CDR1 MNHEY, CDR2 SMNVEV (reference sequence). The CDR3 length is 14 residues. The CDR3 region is CASMTGQGLYDQYL. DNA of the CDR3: TGTGCCAGCATGACGGGACAGGGGCTCTACGACCAGTACCTC.

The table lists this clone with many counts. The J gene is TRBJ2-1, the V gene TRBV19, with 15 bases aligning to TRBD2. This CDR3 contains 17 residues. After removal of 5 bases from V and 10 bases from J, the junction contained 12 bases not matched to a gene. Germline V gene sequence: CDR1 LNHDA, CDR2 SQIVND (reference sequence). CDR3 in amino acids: CASSLLGLAGGGHEQFF. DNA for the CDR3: TGTGCCAGTAGTCTCTTAGGACTAGCGGGAGGGGGCCACGAGCAGTTCTTC.

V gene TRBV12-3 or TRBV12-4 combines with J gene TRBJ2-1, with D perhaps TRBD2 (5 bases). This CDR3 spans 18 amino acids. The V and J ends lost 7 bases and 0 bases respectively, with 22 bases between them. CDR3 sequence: CASIQSVEGLTSYNEQFF. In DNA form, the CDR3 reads TGTGCCAGCATCCAGTCCGTAGAGGGTCTTACCTCCTACAATGAGCAGTTCTTC.

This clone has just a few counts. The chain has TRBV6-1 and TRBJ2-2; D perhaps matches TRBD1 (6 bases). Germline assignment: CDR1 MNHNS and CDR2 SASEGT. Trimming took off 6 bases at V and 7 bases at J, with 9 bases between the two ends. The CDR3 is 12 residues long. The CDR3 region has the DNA TGTGCCAGCAGAGGGGGTTTCGGGGAGCTGTTTTTT. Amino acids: CASRGGFGELFF.

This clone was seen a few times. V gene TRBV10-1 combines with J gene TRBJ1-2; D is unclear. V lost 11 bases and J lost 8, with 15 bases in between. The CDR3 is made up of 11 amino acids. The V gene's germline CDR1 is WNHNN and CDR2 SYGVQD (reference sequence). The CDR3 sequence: CAANQVYGYTF. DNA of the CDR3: TGCGCCGCAAACCAGGTCTACGGCTACACCTTC.

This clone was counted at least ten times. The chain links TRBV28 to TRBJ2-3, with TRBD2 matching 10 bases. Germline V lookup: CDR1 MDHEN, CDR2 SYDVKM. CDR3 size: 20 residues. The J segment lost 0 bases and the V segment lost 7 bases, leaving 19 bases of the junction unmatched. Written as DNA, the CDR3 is TGTGCCAGCACCCCCGGAGGTAGCGGGAGGAGTGGGGTGAGCACAGATACGCAGTATTTT. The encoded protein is CASTPGGSGRSGVSTDTQYF.

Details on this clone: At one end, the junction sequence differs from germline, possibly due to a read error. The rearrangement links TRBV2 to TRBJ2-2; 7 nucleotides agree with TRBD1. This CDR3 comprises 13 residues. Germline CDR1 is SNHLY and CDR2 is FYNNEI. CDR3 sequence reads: CAITGVNTWEPFF. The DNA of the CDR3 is TGTGCCATCACAGGGGTGAACACCTGGGAGCCGTTTTTT.